The 3 T cell receptor beta chains listed next were all sequenced from one sample in a study of blood T cell repertoires in COVID-19. Method: immunoSEQ multiplex PCR; TCRdb's copy keeps in-frame clones and lacks some. The table lists 300,000 to 350,000 clones, around 92% of them singletons, with over 8.5% in the top ten. The sample taken for sequencing was PBMCs or T cells enriched from blood (not recorded which). The receptors were gathered from a woman aged 25 to 39 who had recovered from COVID-19.

The DNA for the CDR3 is TGCGCCAGCAGCTCTCTACAGGGAGATACGCAGTATTTT. Translated: CASSSLQGDTQYF. This chain links TRBV5-1 with TRBJ2-3; weak D call: TRBD1 (6 bases). This CDR3 is built from 13 residues. Germline V CDR1 and CDR2: SGHRS, YFSETQ. V shed 3 bases and J shed 5 bases, with 10 bases lying between them. The whole variable domain, remainder taken from reference TRBV5-1 and TRBJ2-3, is KAGVTQTPRYLIKTRGQQVTLSCSPISGHRSVSWYQQTPGQGLQFLFEYFSETQRNKGNFPGRFSGRQFSNSRSEMNVSTLELGDSALYLCASSSLQGDTQYFGPGTRLTVL.

The chain recombines TRBV27 with TRBJ1-1; possible D gene TRBD1, 5 bases. The germline gives CDR1 MNHEY, CDR2 SMNVEV (reference sequence). This CDR3 comprises 13 residues. Between the trimmed V and J ends, which lost 6 bases and 1 base, there was a span of 9 bases. The chain's CDR3 is CASRGDRNTEAFF. The CDR3 DNA sequence: TGTGCCAGCAGGGGTGACAGGAACACTGAAGCTTTCTTT.

The chain combines TRBV5-1 with TRBJ2-5; tentative D call: TRBD1 (6 bases). In germline, CDR1 is SGHRS, CDR2 YFSETQ. The CDR3 runs to 14 residues. The ends were cut back, 3 bases at V and 2 bases at J, with 11 bases in the middle. The CDR3 sequence is CASSSATGQETQYF. The CDR3 DNA is TGCGCCAGCAGCTCGGCCACAGGGCAAGAGACCCAGTACTTC.